Below, one T cell receptor beta chain is given with its context. PCR primers comprised 60 Vbeta and 13 Jbeta primers. Only in-frame clones appear in the TCRdb table, and some are missing; sequencing was by immunoSEQ multiplex PCR. The data contain about 120,000 clones, around 63% of them singletons. These data are taken from a study of cytomegalovirus exposure and HLA in healthy donors. The ends were cut back, 0 bases at V and 4 bases at J, with 11 bases in the middle. Germline V gene sequence: CDR1 SGHDT, CDR2 YYEEEE. CDR3 size: 14 residues. This rearrangement joins TRBV5-6 to TRBJ2-7; D might be TRBD1 (7 bases). This clonotype was sampled from a man aged 35 to 55 in good health and CMV-seropositive. Material for sequencing was PBMCs. CDR3 amino acids: CASSLGQGGYEQYF. CDR3 DNA sequence: TGTGCCAGCAGCTTGGGGCAGGGGGGTTACGAGCAGTACTTC.